This T cell receptor beta chain originates from a study of identical twins' blood T cells. Via MiXCR, TCRdb re-called the 5' RACE reads, giving one row per CDR3 protein. The top ten clones hold 6.1% of a sample with fewer than 450,000 distinct CDR3 sequences, under 30% of them seen once. This CDR3 is built from 14 residues. Germline CDR1 reads SGHAT; CDR2 reads FQNNGV. With V trimmed by 5 bases and J by 9 bases, 12 bases remained unmatched. This sequence originates from a woman aged 18-49 years in good health. The source material was PBMCs. This chain joins TRBV11-2 and TRBJ1-2, with 7 bases matching TRBD1. CDR3 nucleotides: TGTGCCAGCAGCCCCGGAGACAGGGTTAATCGCTACACCTTC. This encodes CASSPGDRVNRYTF.